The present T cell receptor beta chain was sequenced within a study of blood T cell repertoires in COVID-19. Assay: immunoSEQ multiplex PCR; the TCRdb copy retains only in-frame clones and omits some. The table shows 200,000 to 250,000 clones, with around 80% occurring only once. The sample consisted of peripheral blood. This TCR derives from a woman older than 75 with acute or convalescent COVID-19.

CDR3 region: CASSPYALLAGVVGELFF. The CDR3 DNA reads as TGTGCCAGCAGCCCATATGCCCTACTAGCGGGAGTGGTCGGGGAGCTGTTTTTT. The chain joins TRBV7-2 to TRBJ2-2, with 11 bases fitting TRBD2. This CDR3 has 18 amino acids. V shed 5 bases and J 7 bases; nucleotides not matched to a gene: 15. Germline V gene lookup returns CDR1 SGHTA and CDR2 FQGNSA. The entire variable domain, with the rest obtained from reference TRBV7-2 and TRBJ2-2, is as follows: GAGVSQSPSNKVTEKGKDVELRCDPISGHTALYWYRQSLGQGLEFLIYFQGNSAPDKSGLPSDRFSAERTGGSVSTLTIQRTQQEDSAVYLCASSPYALLAGVVGELFFGEGSRLTVL.